Shown below are 29 T cell receptor beta chains from a single sample sequenced in a study of T cells in localized non-small cell lung cancer. This table comes from immunoSEQ multiplex PCR, and its TCRdb copy is limited to in-frame clones, with some not included. The sample has roughly 3,800 clones; 25% to 35% are singletons. The sample in question was lung tumor tissue, obtained before any cancer treatment. Every receptor here comes from a man aged 35 to 70 with stage I lung adenocarcinoma.

This clone was detected a few times. This sequence joins TRBV19 and TRBJ1-5; no clear D. The CDR3 has 17 residues. V was shortened by 2 bases and J by 3 bases, with 17 bases between the two germline ends. Germline V lookup: CDR1 LNHDA, CDR2 SQIVND (reference sequence). The DNA for the CDR3 is TGTGCCAGTAGTATAAAGACCCGGGATTACGCCAATCAGCCCCAGCATTTT. It translates to CASSIKTRDYANQPQHF.

This clone was recorded once. V gene TRBV10-2 combines with J gene TRBJ2-3, with D maybe TRBD2 (6 bases). V lost 6 bases, J lost 0 bases, and 10 bases lay in between. Germline V CDR1 and CDR2: WSHSY, SAAADI. There are 14 residues in the CDR3. The CDR3 DNA reads as TGCGCCAGCAGACCCAGCGGGAGCACAGATACGCAGTATTTT. Its protein is CASRPSGSTDTQYF.

V is TRBV6-8 and J is TRBJ1-5, with TRBD1 as a possible D gene (5 bases). This CDR3 comprises 16 residues. CDR1 and CDR2 from the germline V gene are MNHGY and SAAAGT. V was trimmed by 6 bases and J by 0 bases, leaving 15 bases between them. In DNA form, the CDR3 reads TGTGCCAGCAGAGATCGGGGCAAAAATAGCAATCAGCCCCAGCATTTT. Encoded protein: CASRDRGKNSNQPQHF.

Concerning this clone: At the DNA level, this CDR3 is encoded by other sequences in the same sample as well. The J gene is TRBJ2-1, the V gene TRBV19; D unresolved. The CDR3 consists of 12 residues. V was clipped by 6 bases and J by 3 bases, with 6 bases between them. Germline V gives CDR1 LNHDA, CDR2 SQIVND (reference sequence). The CDR3 sequence: CASSPSYNEQFF. CDR3 coding DNA: TGTGCCAGTAGCCCAAGCTACAATGAGCAGTTCTTC.

V is TRBV25-1 and J is TRBJ2-3; 8 bases are a match to TRBD2. The CDR3 runs to 15 residues. V lost 4 bases and J lost 5; bases outside the gene matches: 8. Germline assignment: CDR1 MGHDK and CDR2 SYGVNS. DNA for the CDR3: TGTGCCAGCAGTGGAGCGCGGGGGGCTGAAGATACGCAGTATTTT. It yields the protein CASSGARGAEDTQYF.

This clone has a handful of counts. This chain connects TRBV11-3 to TRBJ2-7, with a weak D call TRBD2 (5 bases). The CDR3 is made up of 14 amino acids. The germline V gene has CDR1 SGHNT and CDR2 YENEEA. V was clipped by 1 base and J by 12 bases, with 19 bases between them. In nucleotides, the CDR3 is TGTGCCAGCAGCTTAGTTCCGGGAAGCCCCCCCCCGTACTTC. It specifies CASSLVPGSPPPYF.

This sequence joins TRBV19 and TRBJ2-3; TRBD2 matches 11 bases. The junction had 4 bases not matched to a gene; V was cut back by 9 bases and J by 2 bases. Germline loops: CDR1 LNHDA, CDR2 SQIVND (reference sequence). The CDR3 runs to 14 residues. In nucleotides, the CDR3 is TGTGCCAGCCATAGCGGGAGGGTCACAGATACGCAGTATTTT. This encodes CASHSGRVTDTQYF. Supplemented by reference TRBV19 and TRBJ2-3, the full variable domain reads DGGITQSPKYLFRKEGQNVTLSCEQNLNHDAMYWYRQDPGQGLRLIYYSQIVNDFQKGDIAEGYSVSREKKESFPLTVTSAQKNPTAFYLCASHSGRVTDTQYFGPGTRLTVL.

This clone was seen a handful of times. The rearrangement links TRBV11-3 to TRBJ2-7; tentatively, D is TRBD2 (6 bases). Germline lookup yields CDR1 SGHNT and CDR2 YENEEA. V was shortened by 4 bases and J by 7 bases, with 17 bases between the two germline ends. The CDR3 totals 14 residues. The CDR3 bases are TGTGCCAGCAGCTCCCCTACGGAGGGGAGTGAGCAGTACTTC. It codes for CASSSPTEGSEQYF.

This clone has just a few counts. The chain employs TRBV19 and TRBJ1-1; D call uncertain. The CDR3 is 16 residues long. CDR1 and CDR2 from the germline V gene are LNHDA and SQIVND (reference sequence). The ends were cut back, 5 bases at V and 4 bases at J, with 20 bases in the middle. The CDR3, as DNA: TGTGCCAGTAGTTCCATTAACCTTGACTTGGGCACTGAAGCTTTCTTT. Its protein is CASSSINLDLGTEAFF. The whole variable domain, filled in from reference TRBV19 and TRBJ1-1, reads DGGITQSPKYLFRKEGQNVTLSCEQNLNHDAMYWYRQDPGQGLRLIYYSQIVNDFQKGDIAEGYSVSREKKESFPLTVTSAQKNPTAFYLCASSSINLDLGTEAFFGQGTRLTVV.

The V call is TRBV29-1, the J call TRBJ2-1, with TRBD2 matching 10 bases. CDR1 is SQVTM, CDR2 ANQGSEA, per germline. This CDR3 comprises 15 residues. Trimming at V came to 7 bases and at J to 6 bases, leaving 12 bases not matched to a gene. The CDR3 DNA is TGCAGCGCCCCGGACCTAGCGGGAGTCTCCAATGAGCAGTTCTTC. It codes for CSAPDLAGVSNEQFF.

This clone appeared a few times. The chain uses TRBV18 and TRBJ2-7, with D tentatively TRBD2 (7 bases). Germline CDR1 is KGHSH and CDR2 is LQKENI. Trimming left V 4 bases short and J 3 bases short, with 13 bases between. This CDR3 has 14 residues. CDR3 loop: CASSLGGGDYEQYF. The CDR3 region has the DNA TGTGCCAGCTCACTAGGGGGGGGCGACTACGAGCAGTACTTC.

The chain is built from TRBV29-1 and TRBJ2-1; D unresolved. Germline CDR1 is SQVTM and CDR2 is ANQGSEA. Trimming took 3 bases from V and 0 from J, leaving 9 bases between them. The CDR3 sequence is 14 residues long. CDR3 loop: CSVDVSHSYNEQFF. The DNA of the CDR3 is TGCAGCGTTGACGTATCCCACTCCTACAATGAGCAGTTCTTC.

The V gene is TRBV6-8, the J gene TRBJ1-1; D remains unclear. The CDR3 has 15 residues. From germline, CDR1 is MNHGY and CDR2 SAAAGT. V was pared by 7 bases and J by 3 bases, with 18 bases between. The CDR3 region is CASTMTPGGDTEAFF. DNA of the CDR3: TGTGCCAGCACGATGACACCGGGCGGGGACACTGAAGCTTTCTTT.

This clone counts as medium-sized (0.01 to 0.1%). This chain uses TRBV6-8 with TRBJ1-2; a possible D gene is TRBD1 (6 bases). Per the germline V gene, CDR1 is MNHGY and CDR2 is SAAAGT. Deletions cut 7 bases from V and 8 bases from J, with 20 bases between. CDR3 length: 14 residues. CDR3 residues: CASNEGGGVGGYTF. As DNA, the CDR3 is TGTGCCAGCAACGAAGGGGGGGGCGTGGGCGGCTACACCTTC.

This clone was seen a few times. The chain has TRBV11-3 and TRBJ1-5; weak D call: TRBD1 (6 bases). The V gene's germline CDR1 is SGHNT and CDR2 YENEEA. The CDR3 is 15 residues long. The V end was cut by 4 bases, the J end by 3 bases, with 13 bases between. The CDR3 loop reads CASSSLGQSNQPQHF. CDR3 DNA: TGTGCCAGCAGCTCCCTAGGACAGTCCAATCAGCCCCAGCATTTT.

Within the sample, this clone is medium-sized (0.01 to 0.1%). The chain carries TRBV9 and TRBJ2-7; 11 nucleotides agree with TRBD1. The J segment lost 0 bases and the V segment lost 2 bases, leaving 1 base of the junction unmatched. This CDR3 comprises 15 residues. CDR1 SGDLS and CDR2 YYNGEE come from the germline V gene. The CDR3, as DNA: TGTGCCAGCAGCGTTGGGACAGGGGGCTCCTACGAGCAGTACTTC. Translating gives CASSVGTGGSYEQYF.

This clone was seen a few times. The CDR3 here is CASSLDVGEIYNEQFF. Written as DNA, the CDR3 is TGTGCCAGCAGCTTGGATGTGGGGGAAATCTACAATGAGCAGTTCTTC. This chain joins TRBV11-3 and TRBJ2-1, with D possibly called TRBD1 or TRBD2 (5 bases each). The V end lost 3 bases, the J end lost 3 bases, and 15 bases lay between the germline ends. Germline values: CDR1 SGHNT, CDR2 YENEEA. CDR3 length equals 16 residues.

This clone was detected a few times. The rearrangement uses TRBV11-3 and TRBJ2-5, with D maybe TRBD2 (5 bases). Germline V gene sequence: CDR1 SGHNT, CDR2 YENEEA. Trimming removed 3 bases at V and 0 bases at J, with 11 bases between. This CDR3 spans 15 amino acids. Written as DNA, the CDR3 is TGTGCCAGCAGCTTTTGGGGAGCGTACCAAGAGACCCAGTACTTC. This encodes CASSFWGAYQETQYF.

The V and J genes are TRBV5-1 and TRBJ2-7, with 8 nucleotides matching TRBD2. J gave up 2 bases and V 4 bases, and 8 bases lay outside the gene matches. The CDR3 covers 15 residues. Germline V gene data show CDR1 as SGHRS and CDR2 as YFSETQ. The CDR3 DNA reads as TGCGCCAGCAGCACAAGCGGGAGCCGGACCTACGAGCAGTACTTC. As protein: CASSTSGSRTYEQYF.

This clone was observed a few times. The V gene is TRBV28, the J gene TRBJ2-5; TRBD2 aligns across 9 bases. The germline V gene encodes CDR1 MDHEN and CDR2 SYDVKM. The ends lost 5 bases at V and 4 bases at J; junction bases unmatched: 8. This CDR3 has 15 residues. CDR3 residues: CASSPPTSGIETQYF. The CDR3 coding sequence is TGTGCCAGCAGTCCGCCGACTAGCGGCATAGAGACCCAGTACTTC.

This clone was found a few times. V and J are TRBV6-8 and TRBJ1-6; D unclear. Trimming took 5 bases from V and 6 from J, leaving 14 bases between them. This CDR3 is built from 15 residues. The germline CDR1 and CDR2 sequences are MNHGY and SAAAGT. As DNA, the CDR3 is TGTGCCAGCAGTGACGGGTCCCACGGTAATTCACCCCTCCACTTT. It translates to CASSDGSHGNSPLHF.

This clone was found a few times. The chain employs TRBV11-3 and TRBJ1-1; D is perhaps TRBD1 (5 bases). V lost 6 bases and J 1 base, leaving 18 bases between the germline ends. This CDR3 contains 16 residues. In germline, CDR1 is SGHNT, CDR2 YENEEA. This chain's CDR3 is CASRKLLGGTNTEAFF. The DNA of the CDR3 is TGTGCCAGCAGAAAACTCTTGGGGGGTACGAACACTGAAGCTTTCTTT. The full variable domain, its missing parts supplied by reference TRBV11-3 and TRBJ1-1, is EAGVVQSPRYKIIEKKQPVAFWCNPISGHNTLYWYLQNLGQGPELLIRYENEEAVDDSQLPKDRFSAERLKGVDSTLKIQPAELGDSAVYLCASRKLLGGTNTEAFFGQGTRLTVV.

This clone turned up a few times. The CDR3 nucleotides read TGTGCCAGCAGTCCCCCGGGGGTAGGCGGCTACACCTTC. This gives the protein CASSPPGVGGYTF. V is TRBV28 and J is TRBJ1-2; weak D call: TRBD1 (5 bases). The CDR3 runs 13 residues. The V end was cut by 5 bases, the J end by 8 bases, with 15 bases between. CDR1 is MDHEN and CDR2 is SYDVKM in the germline V gene.

This clone was found a few times. V usage is TRBV6-8 and J usage is TRBJ2-5; D is ambiguous. Germline V gives CDR1 MNHGY, CDR2 SAAAGT. Trimming removed 2 bases at V and 4 bases at J, with 5 bases between. The CDR3 totals 12 residues. CDR3 DNA: TGTGCCAGCAGTTACGACACAGAGACCCAGTACTTC. This gives the protein CASSYDTETQYF.

This clone was counted only a few times. This chain connects TRBV11-3 to TRBJ2-3; D gene uncertain. From germline, CDR1 is SGHNT and CDR2 YENEEA. V dropped 5 bases and J dropped 2 bases, with 11 bases sitting between them. The CDR3 spans 14 residues. DNA of the CDR3: TGTGCCAGCAGCAGATGGGGAATCACAGATACGCAGTATTTT. It translates to CASSRWGITDTQYF.

The table lists this clone with a few counts. The rearrangement uses TRBV11-3 and TRBJ2-3, with D possibly matching TRBD2 (6 bases). Germline V gives CDR1 SGHNT, CDR2 YENEEA. V was pared by 2 bases and J by 0 bases, with 9 bases between. The CDR3 sequence is 15 residues long. The CDR3, as DNA: TGTGCCAGCAGCTTATTGAGCGGGAGCACAGATACGCAGTATTTT. It is translated as CASSLLSGSTDTQYF.

This clone was observed a handful of times. The gene calls are TRBV25-1 and TRBJ1-2; weak D call: TRBD1 (5 bases). CDR1 and CDR2 from the germline V gene are MGHDK and SYGVNS. Trimming stripped 3 bases from V and 8 bases from J, with 16 bases between. The CDR3 has 14 residues. The CDR3 DNA reads TGTGCCAGCAGTGATCCGGGCAGATGGGGCGGCTACACCTTC. Protein product: CASSDPGRWGGYTF.

This sequence joins TRBV25-1 and TRBJ2-5; D is possibly TRBD1 (6 bases). Germline V lookup: CDR1 MGHDK, CDR2 SYGVNS. The ends were cut back, 5 bases at V and 5 bases at J, with 9 bases in the middle. The CDR3 length is 12 residues. The CDR3 bases are TGTGCCAGCAGTCAGGGGTGGGAGACCCAGTACTTC. The encoded protein is CASSQGWETQYF.

The chain couples TRBV9 to TRBJ1-1; D is perhaps TRBD1 (5 bases). V was trimmed by 5 bases and J by 0 bases, leaving 11 bases between them. Looked up from germline, CDR1 is SGDLS and CDR2 is YYNGEE. CDR3 length equals 14 residues. The CDR3, as DNA: TGTGCCAGCAGTGTGGGGCAGATGAACACTGAAGCTTTCTTT. Residues: CASSVGQMNTEAFF.